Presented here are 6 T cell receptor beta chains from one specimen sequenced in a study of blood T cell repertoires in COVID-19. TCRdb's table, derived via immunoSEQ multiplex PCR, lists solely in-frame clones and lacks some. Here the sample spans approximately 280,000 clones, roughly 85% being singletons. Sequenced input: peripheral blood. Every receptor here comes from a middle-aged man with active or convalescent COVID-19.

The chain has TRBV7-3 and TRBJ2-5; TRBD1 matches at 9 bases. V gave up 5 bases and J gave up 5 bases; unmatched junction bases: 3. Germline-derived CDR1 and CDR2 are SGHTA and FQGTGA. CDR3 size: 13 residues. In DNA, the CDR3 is TGTGCCAGCAGCCGCGGACAGGGGGAGACCCAGTACTTC. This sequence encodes CASSRGQGETQYF.

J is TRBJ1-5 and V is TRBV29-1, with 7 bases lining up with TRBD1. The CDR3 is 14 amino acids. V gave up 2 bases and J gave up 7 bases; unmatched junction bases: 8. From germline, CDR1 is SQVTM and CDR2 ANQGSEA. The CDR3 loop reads CSVEIAGQAQPQHF. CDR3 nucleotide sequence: TGCAGCGTTGAAATCGCCGGACAGGCACAGCCCCAGCATTTT. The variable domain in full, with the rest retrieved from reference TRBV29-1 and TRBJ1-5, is SAVISQKPSRDICQRGTSLTIQCQVDSQVTMMFWYRQQPGQSLTLIATANQGSEATYESGFVIDKFPISRPNLTFSTLTVSNMSPEDSSIYLCSVEIAGQAQPQHFGDGTRLSIL.

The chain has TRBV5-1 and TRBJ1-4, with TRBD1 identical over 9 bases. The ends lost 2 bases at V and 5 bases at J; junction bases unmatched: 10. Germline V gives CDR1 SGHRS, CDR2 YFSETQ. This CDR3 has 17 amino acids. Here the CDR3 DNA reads TGCGCCAGCAGCTTTCGCCCCCGGGGACAGGGAAATGAAAAACTGTTTTTT. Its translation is CASSFRPRGQGNEKLFF.

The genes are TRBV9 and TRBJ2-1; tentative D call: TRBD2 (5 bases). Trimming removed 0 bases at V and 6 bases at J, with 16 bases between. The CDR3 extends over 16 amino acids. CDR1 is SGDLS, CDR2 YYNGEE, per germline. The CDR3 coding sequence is TGTGCCAGCAGCGTAGAGCCGCGGCCGGGGATCAATGAGCAGTTCTTC. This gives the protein CASSVEPRPGINEQFF.

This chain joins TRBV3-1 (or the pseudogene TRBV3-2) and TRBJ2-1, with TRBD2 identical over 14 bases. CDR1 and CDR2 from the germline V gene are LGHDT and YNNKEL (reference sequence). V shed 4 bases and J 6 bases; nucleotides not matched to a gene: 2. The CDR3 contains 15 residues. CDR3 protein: CASSPTSGRGNEQFF. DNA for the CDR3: TGTGCCAGCAGCCCGACTAGCGGGAGGGGCAATGAGCAGTTCTTC.

The CDR3: CASSIGGGSNYGYTF. The CDR3 region has the DNA TGTGCCAGCAGCATCGGCGGTGGGTCTAACTATGGCTACACCTTC. The V and J genes are TRBV5-5 and TRBJ1-2; D is ambiguous. The CDR3 contains 15 residues. Trimming took 4 bases from V and 0 from J, leaving 13 bases between them. The V gene's germline CDR1 is SGHKS and CDR2 YYEKEE (reference sequence).